This TCR beta chain is drawn from a study of T cells in Graves' hyperthyroidism and ophthalmopathy. Study findings and constraints: Researchers found most expanded thyroid clonotypes above 0.001 in blood as well. Ophthalmopathy could be told apart from stable hyperthyroidism with a 13 V-J model.

The CDR3 has 16 amino acids. V shed 3 bases and J shed 5 bases, with 23 bases lying between them. Germline CDR1 is DFQATT and CDR2 is SNEGSKA (reference sequence). This clonotype has just a few counts. The antigen is unknown. Amplification of TCR beta CDR3 regions used RNA as the template. Using the HTBI primer set, a first-round RT-PCR was run on the TCR CDR3. From the multiplex PCR reads, TCRdb called clonotypes with MiXCR, one entry per CDR3 protein. Of over 650,000 distinct CDR3 sequences in the sample, about 45% were seen once. Not enrolled were patients with uncontrolled infection, other autoimmune disease, pregnancy or lactation.

This receptor was identified in an adult man with Graves' disease, either hyperthyroidism or ophthalmopathy (not recorded which). This chain uses TRBV20-1 with TRBJ2-7; the D call may be TRBD1 or TRBD2 (5 bases each). The sample consisted of peripheral blood or thyroid tissue (not recorded which). CDR3 residues: CSASGPEGRASHEQYF. The CDR3 nucleotides are TGCAGTGCTAGTGGACCCGAGGGACGGGCCAGCCACGAGCAGTACTTC.